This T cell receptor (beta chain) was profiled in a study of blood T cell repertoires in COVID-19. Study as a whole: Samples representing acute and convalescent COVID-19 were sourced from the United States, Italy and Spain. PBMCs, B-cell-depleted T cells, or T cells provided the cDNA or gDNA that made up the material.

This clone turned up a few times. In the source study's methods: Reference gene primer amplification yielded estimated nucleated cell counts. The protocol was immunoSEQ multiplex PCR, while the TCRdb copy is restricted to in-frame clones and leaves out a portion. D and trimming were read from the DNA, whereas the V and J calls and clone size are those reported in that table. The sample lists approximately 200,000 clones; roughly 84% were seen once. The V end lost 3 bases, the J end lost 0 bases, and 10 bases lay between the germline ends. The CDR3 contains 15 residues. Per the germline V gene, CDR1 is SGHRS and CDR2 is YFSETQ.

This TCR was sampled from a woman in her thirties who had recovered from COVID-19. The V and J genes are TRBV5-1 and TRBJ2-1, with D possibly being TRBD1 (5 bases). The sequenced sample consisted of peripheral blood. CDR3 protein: CASSSDRSSYNEQFF. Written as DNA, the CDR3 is TGCGCCAGCAGCTCCGACAGAAGCTCCTACAATGAGCAGTTCTTC.